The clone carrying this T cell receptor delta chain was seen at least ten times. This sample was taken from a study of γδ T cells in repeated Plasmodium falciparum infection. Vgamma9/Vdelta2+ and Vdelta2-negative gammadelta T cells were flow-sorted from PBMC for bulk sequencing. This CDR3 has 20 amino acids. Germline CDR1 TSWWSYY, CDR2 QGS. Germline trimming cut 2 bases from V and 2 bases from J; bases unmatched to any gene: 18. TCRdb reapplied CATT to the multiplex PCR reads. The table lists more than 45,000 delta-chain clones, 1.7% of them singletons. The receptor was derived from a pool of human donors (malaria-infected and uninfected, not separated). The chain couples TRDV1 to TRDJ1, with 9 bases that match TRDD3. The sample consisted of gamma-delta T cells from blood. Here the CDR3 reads CALGEFRVLGDDWGTDKLIF. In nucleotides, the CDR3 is TGTGCTCTTGGGGAATTTAGGGTTCTGGGGGATGATTGGGGAACCGATAAACTCATCTTT.